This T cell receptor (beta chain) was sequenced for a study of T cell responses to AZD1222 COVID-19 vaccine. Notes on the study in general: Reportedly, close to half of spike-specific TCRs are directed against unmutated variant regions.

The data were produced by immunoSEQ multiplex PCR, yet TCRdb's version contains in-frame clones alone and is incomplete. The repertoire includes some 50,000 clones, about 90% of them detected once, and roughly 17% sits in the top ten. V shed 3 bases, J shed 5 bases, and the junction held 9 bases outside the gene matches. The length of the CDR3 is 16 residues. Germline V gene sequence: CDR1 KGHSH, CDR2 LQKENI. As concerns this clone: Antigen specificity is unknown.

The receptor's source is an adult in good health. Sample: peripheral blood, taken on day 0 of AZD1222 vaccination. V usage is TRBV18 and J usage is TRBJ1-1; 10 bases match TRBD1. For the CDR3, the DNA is TGTGCCAGCTCACCCTATACGGGACAGGGGAGGACTGAAGCTTTCTTT. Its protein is CASSPYTGQGRTEAFF.